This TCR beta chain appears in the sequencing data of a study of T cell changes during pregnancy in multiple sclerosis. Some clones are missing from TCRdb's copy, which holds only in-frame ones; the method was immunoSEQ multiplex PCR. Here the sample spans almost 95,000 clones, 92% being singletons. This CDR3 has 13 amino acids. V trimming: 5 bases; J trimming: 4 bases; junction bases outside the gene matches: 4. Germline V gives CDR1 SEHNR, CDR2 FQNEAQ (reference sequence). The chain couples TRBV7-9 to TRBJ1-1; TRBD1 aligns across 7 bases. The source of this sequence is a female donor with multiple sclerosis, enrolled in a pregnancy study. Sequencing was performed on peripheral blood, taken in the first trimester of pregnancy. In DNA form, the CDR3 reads TGTGCCAGCAGCCCACAGGGGATCACTGAAGCTTTCTTT. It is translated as CASSPQGITEAFF.